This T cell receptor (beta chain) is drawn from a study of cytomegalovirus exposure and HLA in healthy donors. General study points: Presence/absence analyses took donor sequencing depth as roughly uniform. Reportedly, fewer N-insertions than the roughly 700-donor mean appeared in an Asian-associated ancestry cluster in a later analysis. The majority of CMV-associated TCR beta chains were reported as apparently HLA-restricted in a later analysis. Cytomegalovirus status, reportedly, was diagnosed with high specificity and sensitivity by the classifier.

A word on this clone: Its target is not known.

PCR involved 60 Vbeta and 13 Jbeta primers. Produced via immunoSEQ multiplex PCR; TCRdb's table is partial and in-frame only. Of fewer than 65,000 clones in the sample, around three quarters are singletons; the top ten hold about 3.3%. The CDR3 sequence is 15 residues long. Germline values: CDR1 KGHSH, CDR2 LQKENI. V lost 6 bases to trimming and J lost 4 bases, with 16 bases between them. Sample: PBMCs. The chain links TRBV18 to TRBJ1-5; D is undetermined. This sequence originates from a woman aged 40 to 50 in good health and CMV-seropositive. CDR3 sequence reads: CASSREIHGNQPQHF. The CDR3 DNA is TGTGCCAGCTCCCGGGAAATACACGGGAATCAGCCCCAGCATTTT.